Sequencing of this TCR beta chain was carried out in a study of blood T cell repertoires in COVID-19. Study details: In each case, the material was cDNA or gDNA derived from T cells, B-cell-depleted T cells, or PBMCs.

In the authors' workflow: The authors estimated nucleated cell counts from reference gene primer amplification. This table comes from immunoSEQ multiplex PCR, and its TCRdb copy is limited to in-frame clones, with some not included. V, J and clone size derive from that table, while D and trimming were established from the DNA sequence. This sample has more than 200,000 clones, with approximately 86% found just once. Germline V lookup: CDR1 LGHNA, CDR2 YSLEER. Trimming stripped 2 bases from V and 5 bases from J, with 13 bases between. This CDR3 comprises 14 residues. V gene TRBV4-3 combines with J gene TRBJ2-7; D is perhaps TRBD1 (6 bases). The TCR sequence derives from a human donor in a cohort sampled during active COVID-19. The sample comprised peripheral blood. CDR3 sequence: CASSQQEGVDEQYF. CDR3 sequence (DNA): TGCGCCAGCAGCCAACAAGAGGGGGTGGACGAGCAGTACTTC.